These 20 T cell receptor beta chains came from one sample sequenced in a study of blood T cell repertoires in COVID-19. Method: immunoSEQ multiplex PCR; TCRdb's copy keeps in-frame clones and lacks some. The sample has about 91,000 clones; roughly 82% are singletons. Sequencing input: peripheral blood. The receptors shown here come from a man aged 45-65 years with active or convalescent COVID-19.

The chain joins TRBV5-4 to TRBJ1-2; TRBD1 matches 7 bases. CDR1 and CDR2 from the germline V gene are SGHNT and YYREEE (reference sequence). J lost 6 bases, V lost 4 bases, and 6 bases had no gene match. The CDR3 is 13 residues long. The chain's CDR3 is CASSLPRGDGYTF. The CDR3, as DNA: TGTGCCAGCAGCCTCCCCAGGGGGGATGGCTACACCTTC.

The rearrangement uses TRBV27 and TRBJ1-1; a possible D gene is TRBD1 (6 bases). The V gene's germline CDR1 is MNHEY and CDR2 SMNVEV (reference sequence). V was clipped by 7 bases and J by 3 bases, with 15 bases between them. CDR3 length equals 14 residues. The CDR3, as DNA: TGTGCCAGCAAAAAGGACAACAGGGACACTGAAGCTTTCTTT. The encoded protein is CASKKDNRDTEAFF.

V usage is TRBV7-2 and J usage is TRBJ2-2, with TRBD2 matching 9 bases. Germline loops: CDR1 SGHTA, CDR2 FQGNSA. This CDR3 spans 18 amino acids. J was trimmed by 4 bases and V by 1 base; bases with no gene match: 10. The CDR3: CASSLDGSGGFGTGELFF. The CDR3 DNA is TGTGCCAGCAGCTTAGATGGTAGCGGGGGCTTTGGCACCGGGGAGCTGTTTTTT.

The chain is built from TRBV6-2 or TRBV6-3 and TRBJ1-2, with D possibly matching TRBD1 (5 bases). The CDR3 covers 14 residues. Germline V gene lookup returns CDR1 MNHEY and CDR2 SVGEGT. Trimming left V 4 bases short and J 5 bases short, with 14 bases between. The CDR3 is CASSSDSGVYGYTF. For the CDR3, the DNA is TGTGCCAGCAGTTCTGACAGCGGGGTATATGGCTACACCTTC.

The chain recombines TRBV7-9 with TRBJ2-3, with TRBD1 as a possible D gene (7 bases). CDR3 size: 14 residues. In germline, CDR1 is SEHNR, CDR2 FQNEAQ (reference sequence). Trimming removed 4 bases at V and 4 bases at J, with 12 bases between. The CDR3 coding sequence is TGTGCCAGCAGCTCGACAGGGAGGCCAGATACGCAGTATTTT. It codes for CASSSTGRPDTQYF.

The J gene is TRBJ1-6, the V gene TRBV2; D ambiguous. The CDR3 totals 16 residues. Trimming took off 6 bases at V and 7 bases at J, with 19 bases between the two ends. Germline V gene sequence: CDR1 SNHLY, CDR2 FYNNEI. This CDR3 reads CASSGIHPWENSPLHF. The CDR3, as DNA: TGTGCCAGCAGCGGGATTCACCCCTGGGAAAATTCACCCCTCCACTTT.

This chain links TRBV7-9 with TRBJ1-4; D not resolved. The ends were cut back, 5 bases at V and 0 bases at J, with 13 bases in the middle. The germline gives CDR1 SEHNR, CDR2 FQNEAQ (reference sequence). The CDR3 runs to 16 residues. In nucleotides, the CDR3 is TGTGCCAGCAGCCCCGCCCGGGAAACAACTAATGAAAAACTGTTTTTT. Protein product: CASSPARETTNEKLFF.

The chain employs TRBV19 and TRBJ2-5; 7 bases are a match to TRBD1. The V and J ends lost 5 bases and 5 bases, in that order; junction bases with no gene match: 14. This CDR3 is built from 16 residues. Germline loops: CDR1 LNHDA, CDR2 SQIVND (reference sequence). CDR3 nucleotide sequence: TGTGCCAGTAGTGCCACAGGGGCTCCATTGGGTGAGACCCAGTACTTC. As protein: CASSATGAPLGETQYF.

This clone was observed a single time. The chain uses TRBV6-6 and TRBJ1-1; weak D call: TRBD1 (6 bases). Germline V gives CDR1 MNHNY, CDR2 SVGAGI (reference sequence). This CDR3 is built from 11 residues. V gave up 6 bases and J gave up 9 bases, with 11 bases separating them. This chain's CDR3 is CASRSTGKAFF. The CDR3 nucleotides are TGTGCCAGCAGATCAACAGGGAAAGCTTTCTTT.

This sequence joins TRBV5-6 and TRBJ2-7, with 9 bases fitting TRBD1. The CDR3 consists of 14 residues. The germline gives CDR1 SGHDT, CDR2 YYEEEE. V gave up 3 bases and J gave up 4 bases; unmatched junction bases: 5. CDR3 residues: CASSWGQGTYEQYF. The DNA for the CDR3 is TGTGCCAGCAGCTGGGGACAGGGTACGTACGAGCAGTACTTC. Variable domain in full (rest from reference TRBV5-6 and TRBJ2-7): DAGVTQSPTHLIKTRGQQVTLRCSPKSGHDTVSWYQQALGQGPQFIFQYYEEEERQRGNFPDRFSGHQFPNYSSELNVNALLLGDSALYLCASSWGQGTYEQYFGPGTRLTVT.

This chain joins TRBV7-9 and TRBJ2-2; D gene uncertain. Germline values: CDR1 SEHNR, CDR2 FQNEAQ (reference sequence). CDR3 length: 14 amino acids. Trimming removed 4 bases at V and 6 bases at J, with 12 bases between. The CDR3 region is CASSSLAQAGELFF. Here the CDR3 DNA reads TGTGCCAGCAGCTCTCTCGCACAAGCCGGGGAGCTGTTTTTT. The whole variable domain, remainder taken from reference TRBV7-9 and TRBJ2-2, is DTGVSQNPRHKITKRGQNVTFRCDPISEHNRLYWYRQTLGQGPEFLTYFQNEAQLEKSRLLSDRFSAERPKGSFSTLEIQRTEQGDSAMYLCASSSLAQAGELFFGEGSRLTVL.

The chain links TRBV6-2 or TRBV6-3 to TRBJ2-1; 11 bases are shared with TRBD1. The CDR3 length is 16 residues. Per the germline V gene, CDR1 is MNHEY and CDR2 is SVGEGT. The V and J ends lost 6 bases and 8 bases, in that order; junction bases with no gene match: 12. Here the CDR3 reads CASSPRSGQGVHEQFF. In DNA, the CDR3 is TGTGCCAGCAGCCCTCGATCGGGACAGGGGGTCCATGAGCAGTTCTTC.

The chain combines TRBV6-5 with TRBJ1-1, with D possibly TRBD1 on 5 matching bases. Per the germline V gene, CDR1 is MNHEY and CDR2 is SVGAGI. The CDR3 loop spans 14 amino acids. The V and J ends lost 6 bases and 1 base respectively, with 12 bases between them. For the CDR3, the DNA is TGTGCCAGCAGACGGGCAGGACAGAACACTGAAGCTTTCTTT. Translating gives CASRRAGQNTEAFF.

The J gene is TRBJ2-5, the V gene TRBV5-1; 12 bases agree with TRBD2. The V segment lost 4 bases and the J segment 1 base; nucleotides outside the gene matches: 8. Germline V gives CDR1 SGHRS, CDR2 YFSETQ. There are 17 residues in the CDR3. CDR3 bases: TGCGCCAGCAGCCGAGAACCTAGCGGGGGGGCCCAAGAGACCCAGTACTTC. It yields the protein CASSREPSGGAQETQYF.

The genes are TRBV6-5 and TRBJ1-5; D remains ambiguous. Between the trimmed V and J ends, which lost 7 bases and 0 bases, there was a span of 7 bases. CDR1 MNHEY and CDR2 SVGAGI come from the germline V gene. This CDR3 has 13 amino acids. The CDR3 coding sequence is TGTGCCAGCACGGAGCATAGCAATCAGCCCCAGCATTTT. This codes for CASTEHSNQPQHF.

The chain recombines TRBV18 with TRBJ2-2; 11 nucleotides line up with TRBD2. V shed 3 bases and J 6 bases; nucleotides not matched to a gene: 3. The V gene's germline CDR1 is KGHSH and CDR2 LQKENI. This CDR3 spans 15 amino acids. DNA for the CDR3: TGTGCCAGCTCACCCTTGGGACTAGCGGCCGGGGAGCTGTTTTTT. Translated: CASSPLGLAAGELFF.

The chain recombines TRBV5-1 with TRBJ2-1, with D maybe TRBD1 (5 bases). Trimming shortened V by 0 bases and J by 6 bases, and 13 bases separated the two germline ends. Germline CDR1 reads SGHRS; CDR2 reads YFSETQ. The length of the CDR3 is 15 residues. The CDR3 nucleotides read TGCGCCAGCAGCTTGGGTCAGGGATTGCGCAATGAGCAGTTCTTC. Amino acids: CASSLGQGLRNEQFF.

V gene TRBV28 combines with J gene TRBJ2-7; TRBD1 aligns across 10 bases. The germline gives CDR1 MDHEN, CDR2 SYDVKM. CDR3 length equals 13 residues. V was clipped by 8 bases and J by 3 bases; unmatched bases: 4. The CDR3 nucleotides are TGTGCCAGCTCGGGACAGGGGCGCTACGAGCAGTACGTC. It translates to CASSGQGRYEQYV.

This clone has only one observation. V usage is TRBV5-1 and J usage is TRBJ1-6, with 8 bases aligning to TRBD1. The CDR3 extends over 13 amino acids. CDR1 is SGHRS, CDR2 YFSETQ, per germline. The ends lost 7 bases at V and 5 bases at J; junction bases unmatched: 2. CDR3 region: CASSGQDNSPLHF. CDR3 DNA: TGCGCCAGCTCGGGACAGGATAATTCACCCCTCCACTTT.

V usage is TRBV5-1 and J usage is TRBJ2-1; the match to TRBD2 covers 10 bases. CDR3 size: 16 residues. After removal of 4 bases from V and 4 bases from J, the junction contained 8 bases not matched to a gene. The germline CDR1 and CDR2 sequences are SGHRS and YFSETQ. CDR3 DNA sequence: TGCGCCAGCAGCCCCAGACTAGCGGGTCCTTACAATGAGCAGTTCTTC. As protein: CASSPRLAGPYNEQFF.